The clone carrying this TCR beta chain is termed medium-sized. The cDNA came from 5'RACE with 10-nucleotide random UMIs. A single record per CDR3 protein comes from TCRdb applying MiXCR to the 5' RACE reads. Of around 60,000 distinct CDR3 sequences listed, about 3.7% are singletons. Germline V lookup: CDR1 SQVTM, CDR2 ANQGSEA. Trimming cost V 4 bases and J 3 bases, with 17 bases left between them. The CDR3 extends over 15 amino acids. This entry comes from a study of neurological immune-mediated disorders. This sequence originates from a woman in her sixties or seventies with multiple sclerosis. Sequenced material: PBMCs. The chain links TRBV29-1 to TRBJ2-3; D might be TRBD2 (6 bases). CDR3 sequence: CSVAPLAVGTDTQYF. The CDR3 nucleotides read TGCAGCGTTGCCCCACTAGCAGTGGGGACAGATACGCAGTATTTT.